The T cell receptor beta chain under discussion was sequenced for a study of T cell changes during pregnancy in multiple sclerosis. The germline gives CDR1 SGHKS, CDR2 YYEKEE (reference sequence). Losses at the gene ends were 4 bases for V and 0 bases for J; bases not matched to a gene: 7. The CDR3 length is 17 residues. Libraries were prepared by immunoSEQ multiplex PCR; TCRdb keeps only in-frame clonotypes and omits some of them. The sample has 55,000 to 75,000 clones; 93% are singletons. The starting material was CD8+ T cells from peripheral blood mononuclear cells, obtained in the second trimester of pregnancy. The TCR originated in a female donor with multiple sclerosis, enrolled in a pregnancy study. The rearrangement uses TRBV5-5 and TRBJ2-1; 10 bases align to TRBD2. For the CDR3, the DNA is TGTGCCAGCAGCAGGACTAGCGGTCCGAGCTCCTACAATGAGCAGTTCTTC. Amino acid sequence: CASSRTSGPSSYNEQFF.